Shown below are 13 T cell receptor beta chains from a single sample sequenced in a study of type 1 regulatory T cells. TCRdb independently ran MiXCR on the reads; one entry per CDR3 protein. The sample lists 63,000 or so distinct CDR3 sequences, 49% occurring once. These receptors' targets are unknown. The sequenced sample consisted of cultured non-Tr1 T cells, either the whole culture or a sorted T cell fraction (not recorded which). The origin of the receptors is a human donor in good health.

This clonotype was counted only a few times. V is TRBV12-3 or TRBV12-4 and J is TRBJ1-1; no definite D call. Trimming removed 6 bases at V and 5 bases at J, with 13 bases between. The CDR3 sequence is 13 residues long. The CDR3 region is CASSLKGGTEAFF. The CDR3 DNA is TGTGCCAGCAGCCTGAAGGGTGGGACTGAAGCTTTCTTT.

CDR3 bases: TGTGCCAGCAGTTTAAGGGACGGGAATCAGCCCCAGCATTTT. Translated, it gives CASSLRDGNQPQHF. This chain links TRBV12-3 or TRBV12-4 with TRBJ1-5; D is perhaps TRBD1 (5 bases). The CDR3 runs to 14 residues. V was pared by 2 bases and J by 4 bases, with 9 bases between.

This rearrangement joins TRBV5-1 to TRBJ2-2; D possibly corresponds to TRBD1 (6 bases). The germline CDR1 and CDR2 sequences are SGHRS and YFSETQ. The V end was cut by 1 base, the J end by 4 bases, with 11 bases between. The CDR3 extends over 15 amino acids. In DNA, the CDR3 is TGCGCCAGCAGCTTGAGGACAGCCTCCACCGGGGAGCTGTTTTTT. Protein product: CASSLRTASTGELFF. The full variable domain, its missing parts supplied by reference TRBV5-1 and TRBJ2-2, is KAGVTQTPRYLIKTRGQQVTLSCSPISGHRSVSWYQQTPGQGLQFLFEYFSETQRNKGNFPGRFSGRQFSNSRSEMNVSTLELGDSALYLCASSLRTASTGELFFGEGSRLTVL.

The rearrangement joins TRBV19 to TRBJ1-4, with a tentative D call TRBD1 (5 bases). The V end lost 6 bases, the J end lost 4 bases, and 18 bases lay between the germline ends. Looked up from germline, CDR1 is LNHDA and CDR2 is SQIVND (reference sequence). The CDR3 length is 16 residues. The CDR3 here is CASSTGTQRFNEKLFF. Written as DNA, the CDR3 is TGTGCCAGTAGCACCGGGACCCAGCGATTTAATGAAAAACTGTTTTTT.

The chain combines TRBV9 with TRBJ1-6; a possible D gene is TRBD1 (6 bases). Germline values: CDR1 SGDLS, CDR2 YYNGEE. The V end was cut by 0 bases, the J end by 10 bases, with 14 bases between. The CDR3 covers 15 residues. CDR3 amino acids: CASSVAATGDSPLHF. The CDR3 DNA sequence: TGTGCCAGCAGCGTAGCTGCGACAGGAGACTCACCCCTCCACTTT.

This clonotype showed up just a few times. The chain joins TRBV12-3 or TRBV12-4 to TRBJ1-2, with D perhaps TRBD1 (6 bases). CDR3 length: 16 residues. V was pared by 4 bases and J by 4 bases, with 19 bases between. This chain's CDR3 is CASSSPRTRGSYGYTF. CDR3 nucleotides: TGTGCCAGCAGTTCCCCCCGGACAAGGGGGTCCTATGGCTACACCTTC.

This sequence joins TRBV20-1 and TRBJ2-2, with 7 bases aligning to TRBD1. CDR1 and CDR2 (germline): DFQATT, SNEGSKA (reference sequence). The CDR3 has 14 residues. V was clipped by 3 bases and J by 4 bases; unmatched bases: 5. CDR3 in amino acids: CSARGQGVTGELFF. CDR3 bases: TGCAGTGCTAGGGGGCAGGGGGTCACCGGGGAGCTGTTTTTT.

With regard to this clonotype: The conserved phenylalanine or tryptophan is not found at the CDR3 terminus, so this likely reflects a read error. The chain has TRBV7-9 and TRBJ1-1, with no clear D. The germline V and J ends were trimmed by 1 base and 7 bases, with 7 bases remaining between them. This CDR3 has 12 amino acids. Germline V CDR1 and CDR2: SEHNR, FQNEAQ (reference sequence). This chain's CDR3 is CASSLDGFEAFS. CDR3 sequence (DNA): TGTGCCAGCAGCTTAGACGGATTTGAAGCTTTCTCT.

The rearrangement links TRBV7-3 to TRBJ2-1; 7 bases line up with TRBD2. The V and J ends lost 3 bases and 5 bases, in that order; junction bases with no gene match: 1. The germline gives CDR1 SGHTA, CDR2 FQGTGA. The CDR3 spans 13 residues. The CDR3, as DNA: TGTGCCAGCAGCTTCCTAGCGGACAATGAGCAGTTCTTC. As protein: CASSFLADNEQFF.

V is TRBV14 and J is TRBJ2-7; possibly TRBD2 for D (6 bases). The CDR3 runs to 14 residues. Trimming stripped 1 base from V and 9 bases from J, with 16 bases between. Germline assignment: CDR1 SGHDN and CDR2 FVKESK. CDR3 in DNA: TGTGCCAGCAGCCAAGGGGGACTGGAACTGGGGCAGTACTTC. Translating gives CASSQGGLELGQYF.

The J gene is TRBJ1-1, the V gene TRBV20-1; D possibly corresponds to TRBD1 (5 bases). Germline CDR1 and CDR2: DFQATT and SNEGSKA (reference sequence). CDR3 length equals 15 residues. The CDR3 here is CSVNSPGSSNTEAFF. For the CDR3, the DNA is TGCAGCGTAAACAGTCCAGGGTCCTCAAACACTGAAGCTTTCTTT.

A word on this clonotype: A read error may be the cause here, since a much bigger clone is one base away. This sequence joins TRBV20-1 and TRBJ1-2; 9 nucleotides align to TRBD1. CDR1 DFQATT and CDR2 SNEGSKA come from the germline V gene (reference sequence). The ends lost 2 bases at V and 12 bases at J; junction bases unmatched: 7. CDR3 size: 12 residues. The CDR3 nucleotides read TGCAGTGCTAGAAACACAGGGGGCGGCCACACCTTC. Translating it yields CSARNTGGGHTF.

V usage is TRBV3-1 and J usage is TRBJ2-5, with a weak D call TRBD2 (6 bases). The V gene lost 4 bases and the J gene lost 2 bases, with 8 bases spanning the gap. The CDR3 is 13 amino acids. The germline gives CDR1 LGHDT, CDR2 YNNKEL (reference sequence). The CDR3 spells CASSRREQETQYF. In DNA form, the CDR3 reads TGTGCCAGCAGCCGGCGGGAACAAGAGACCCAGTACTTC.